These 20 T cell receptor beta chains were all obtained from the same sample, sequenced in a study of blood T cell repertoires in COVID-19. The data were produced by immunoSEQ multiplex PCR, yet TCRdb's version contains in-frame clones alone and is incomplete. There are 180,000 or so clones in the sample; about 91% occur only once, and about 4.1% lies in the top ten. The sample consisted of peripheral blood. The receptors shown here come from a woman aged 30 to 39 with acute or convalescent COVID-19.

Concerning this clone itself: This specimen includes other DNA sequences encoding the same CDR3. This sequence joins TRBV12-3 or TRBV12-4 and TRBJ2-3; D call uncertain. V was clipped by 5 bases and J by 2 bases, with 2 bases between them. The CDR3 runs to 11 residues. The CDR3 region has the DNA TGTGCCAGCAGTCTCACAGATACGCAGTATTTT. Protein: CASSLTDTQYF.

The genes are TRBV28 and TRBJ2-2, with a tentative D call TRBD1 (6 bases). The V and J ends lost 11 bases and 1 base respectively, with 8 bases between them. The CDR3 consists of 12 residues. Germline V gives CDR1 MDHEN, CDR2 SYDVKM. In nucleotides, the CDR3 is TGTGCCGCACAGGGGAACACCGGGGAGCTGTTTTTT. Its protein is CAAQGNTGELFF.

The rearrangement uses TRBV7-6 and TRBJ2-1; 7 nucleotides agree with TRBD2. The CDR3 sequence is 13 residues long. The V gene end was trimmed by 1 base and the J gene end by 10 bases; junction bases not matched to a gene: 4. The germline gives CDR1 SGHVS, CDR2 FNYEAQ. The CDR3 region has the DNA TGTGCCAGCAGCTTAGACACTAGCGACGAGCAGTTCTTC. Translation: CASSLDTSDEQFF.

CDR3 sequence: CASSFNRGNIQYF. The CDR3 DNA is TGCGCCAGCAGCTTCAACCGCGGGAACATTCAGTACTTC. This chain joins TRBV5-1 and TRBJ2-4; D is possibly TRBD2 (5 bases). V lost 2 bases and J 7 bases, leaving 10 bases between the germline ends. The V gene's germline CDR1 is SGHRS and CDR2 YFSETQ. The CDR3 totals 13 residues.

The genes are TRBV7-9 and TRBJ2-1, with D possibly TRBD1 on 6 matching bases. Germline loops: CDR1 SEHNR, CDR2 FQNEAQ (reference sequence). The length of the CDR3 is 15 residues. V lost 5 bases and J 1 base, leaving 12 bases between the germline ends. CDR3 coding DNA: TGTGCCAGCAGCATGAGGGGGTTTTCCTACAATGAGCAGTTCTTC. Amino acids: CASSMRGFSYNEQFF.

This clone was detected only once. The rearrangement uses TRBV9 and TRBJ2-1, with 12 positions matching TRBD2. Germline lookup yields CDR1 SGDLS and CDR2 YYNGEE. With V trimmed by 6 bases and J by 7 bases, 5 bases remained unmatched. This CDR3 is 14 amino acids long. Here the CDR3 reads CASTRLAGVNEQFF. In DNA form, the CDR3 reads TGTGCCAGCACTCGACTAGCGGGAGTGAATGAGCAGTTCTTC.

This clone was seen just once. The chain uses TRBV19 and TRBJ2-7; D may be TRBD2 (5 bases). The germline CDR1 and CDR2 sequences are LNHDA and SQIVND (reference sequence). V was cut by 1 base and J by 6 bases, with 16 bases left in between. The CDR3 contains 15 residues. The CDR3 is CASSIVGAPGFEQYF. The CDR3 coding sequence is TGTGCCAGTAGTATAGTTGGAGCCCCGGGATTCGAGCAGTACTTC.

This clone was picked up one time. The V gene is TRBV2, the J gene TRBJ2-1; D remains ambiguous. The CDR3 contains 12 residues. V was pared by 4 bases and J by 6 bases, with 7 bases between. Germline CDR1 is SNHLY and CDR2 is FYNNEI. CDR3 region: CASSVGSNEQFF. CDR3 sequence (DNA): TGTGCCAGCAGTGTTGGCAGCAATGAGCAGTTCTTC.

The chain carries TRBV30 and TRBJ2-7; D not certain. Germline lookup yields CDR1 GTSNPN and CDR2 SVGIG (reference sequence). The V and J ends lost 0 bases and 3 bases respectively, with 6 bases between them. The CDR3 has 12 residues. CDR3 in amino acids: CAWSVQFYEQYF. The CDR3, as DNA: TGTGCCTGGAGTGTACAGTTCTACGAGCAGTACTTC.

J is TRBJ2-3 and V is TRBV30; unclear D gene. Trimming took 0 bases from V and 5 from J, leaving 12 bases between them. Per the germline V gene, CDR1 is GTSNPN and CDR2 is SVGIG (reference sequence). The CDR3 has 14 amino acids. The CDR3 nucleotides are TGTGCCTGGAGTGTAATCTCAGTCAGAGATACGCAGTATTTT. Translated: CAWSVISVRDTQYF. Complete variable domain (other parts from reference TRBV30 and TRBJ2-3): SQTIHQWPATLVQPVGSPLSLECTVEGTSNPNLYWYRQAAGRGLQLLFYSVGIGQISSEVPQNLSASRPQDRQFILSSKKLLLSDSGFYLCAWSVISVRDTQYFGPGTRLTVL.

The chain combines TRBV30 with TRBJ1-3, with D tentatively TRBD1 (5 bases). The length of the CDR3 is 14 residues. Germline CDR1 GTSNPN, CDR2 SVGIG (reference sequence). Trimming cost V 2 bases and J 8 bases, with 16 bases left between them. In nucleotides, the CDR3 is TGTGCCTGGAGTTTCGGAGGGGCCGGAGACACCATATATTTT. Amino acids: CAWSFGGAGDTIYF.

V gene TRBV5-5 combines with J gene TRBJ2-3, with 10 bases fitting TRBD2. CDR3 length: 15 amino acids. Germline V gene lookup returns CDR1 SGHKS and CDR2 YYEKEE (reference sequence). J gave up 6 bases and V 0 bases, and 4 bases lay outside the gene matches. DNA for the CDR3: TGTGCCAGCAGCTTGGCCCCTAGCGGGAGCGATACGCAGTATTTT. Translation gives CASSLAPSGSDTQYF.

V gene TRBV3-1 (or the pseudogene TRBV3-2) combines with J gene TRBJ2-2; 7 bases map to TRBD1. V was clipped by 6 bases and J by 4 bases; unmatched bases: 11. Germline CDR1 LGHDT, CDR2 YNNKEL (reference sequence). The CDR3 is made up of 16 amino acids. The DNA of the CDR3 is TGTGCCAGCAGAACGACAGGGATTTCGAGCACCGGGGAGCTGTTTTTT. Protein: CASRTTGISSTGELFF.

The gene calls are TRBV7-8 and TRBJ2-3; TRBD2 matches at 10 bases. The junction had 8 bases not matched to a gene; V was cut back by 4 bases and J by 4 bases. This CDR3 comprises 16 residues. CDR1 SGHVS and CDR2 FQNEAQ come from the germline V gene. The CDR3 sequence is CASSSWTSGGPDTQYF. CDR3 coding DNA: TGTGCCAGCAGCTCCTGGACTAGCGGAGGGCCAGATACGCAGTATTTT.

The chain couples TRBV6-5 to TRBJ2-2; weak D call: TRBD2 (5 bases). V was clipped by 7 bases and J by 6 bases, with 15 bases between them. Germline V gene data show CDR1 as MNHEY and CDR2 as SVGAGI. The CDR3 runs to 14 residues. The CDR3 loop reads CASMERARAGELFF. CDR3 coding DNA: TGTGCCAGCATGGAAAGGGCGAGGGCCGGGGAGCTGTTTTTT.

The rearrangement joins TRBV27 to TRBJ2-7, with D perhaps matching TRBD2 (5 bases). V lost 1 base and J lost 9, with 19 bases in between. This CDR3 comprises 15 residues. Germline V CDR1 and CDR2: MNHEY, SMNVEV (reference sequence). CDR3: CASSLFPDGLSGQYF. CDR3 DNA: TGTGCCAGCAGTTTATTCCCGGACGGGCTAAGCGGGCAGTACTTC.

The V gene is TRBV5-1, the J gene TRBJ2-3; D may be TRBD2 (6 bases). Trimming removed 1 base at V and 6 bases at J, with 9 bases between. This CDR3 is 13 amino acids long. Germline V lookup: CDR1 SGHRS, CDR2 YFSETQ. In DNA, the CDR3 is TGCGCCAGCAGCTTGTGGGGGAGGGATACGCAGTATTTT. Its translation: CASSLWGRDTQYF.

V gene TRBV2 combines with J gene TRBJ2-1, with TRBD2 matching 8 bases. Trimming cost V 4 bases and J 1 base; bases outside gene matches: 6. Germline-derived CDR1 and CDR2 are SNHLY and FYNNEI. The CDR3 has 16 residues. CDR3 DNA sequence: TGTGCCAGCAGTGGTCAGCTAGCGGGTTCCTACAATGAGCAGTTCTTC. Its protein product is CASSGQLAGSYNEQFF. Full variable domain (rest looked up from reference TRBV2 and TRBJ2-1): EPEVTQTPSHQVTQMGQEVILRCVPISNHLYFYWYRQILGQKVEFLVSFYNNEISEKSEIFDDQFSVERPDGSNFTLKIRSTKLEDSAMYFCASSGQLAGSYNEQFFGPGTRLTVL.

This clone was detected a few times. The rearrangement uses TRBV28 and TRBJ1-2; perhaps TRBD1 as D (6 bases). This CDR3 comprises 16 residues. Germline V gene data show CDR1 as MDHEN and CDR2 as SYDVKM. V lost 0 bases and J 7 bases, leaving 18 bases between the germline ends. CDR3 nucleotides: TGTGCCAGCAGTTTATGGACACAGGGAAAGCACGGTGGCTACACCTTC. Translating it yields CASSLWTQGKHGGYTF.

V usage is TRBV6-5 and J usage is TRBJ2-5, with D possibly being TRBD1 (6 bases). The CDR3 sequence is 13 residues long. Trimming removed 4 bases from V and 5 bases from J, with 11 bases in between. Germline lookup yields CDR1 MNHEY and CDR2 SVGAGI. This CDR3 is CASSWGHAETQYF. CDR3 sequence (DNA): TGTGCCAGCAGTTGGGGACATGCGGAGACCCAGTACTTC.